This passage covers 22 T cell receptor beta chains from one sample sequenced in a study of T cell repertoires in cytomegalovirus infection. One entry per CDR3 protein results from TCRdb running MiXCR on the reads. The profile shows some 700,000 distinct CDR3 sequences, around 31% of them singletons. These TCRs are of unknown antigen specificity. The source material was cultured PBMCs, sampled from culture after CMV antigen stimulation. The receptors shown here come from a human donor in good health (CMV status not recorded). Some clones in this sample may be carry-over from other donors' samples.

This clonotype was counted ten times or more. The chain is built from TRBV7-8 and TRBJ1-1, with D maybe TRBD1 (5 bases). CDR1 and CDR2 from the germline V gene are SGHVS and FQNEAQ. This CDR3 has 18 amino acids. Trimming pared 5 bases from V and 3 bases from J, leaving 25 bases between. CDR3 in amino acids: CASSTNALKGLRDTEAFF. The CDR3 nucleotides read TGTGCCAGCAGCACGAACGCCTTGAAGGGACTCCGGGACACTGAAGCTTTCTTT.

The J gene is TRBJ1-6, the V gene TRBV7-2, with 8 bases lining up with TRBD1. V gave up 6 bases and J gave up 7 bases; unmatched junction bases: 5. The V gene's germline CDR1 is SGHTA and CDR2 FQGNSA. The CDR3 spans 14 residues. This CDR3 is CASSRQGPNSPLHF. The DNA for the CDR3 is TGTGCCAGCAGTCGACAGGGGCCAAATTCACCCCTCCACTTT. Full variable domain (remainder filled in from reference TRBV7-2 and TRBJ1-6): GAGVSQSPSNKVTEKGKDVELRCDPISGHTALYWYRQSLGQGLEFLIYFQGNSAPDKSGLPSDRFSAERTGGSVSTLTIQRTQQEDSAVYLCASSRQGPNSPLHFGNGTRLTVT.

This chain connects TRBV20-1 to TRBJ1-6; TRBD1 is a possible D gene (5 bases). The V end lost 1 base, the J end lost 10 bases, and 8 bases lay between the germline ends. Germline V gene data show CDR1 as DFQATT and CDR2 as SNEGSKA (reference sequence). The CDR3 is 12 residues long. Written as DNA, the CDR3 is TGCAGTGCTAGAGGGGGGAACTCACCCCTCCACTTT. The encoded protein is CSARGGNSPLHF.

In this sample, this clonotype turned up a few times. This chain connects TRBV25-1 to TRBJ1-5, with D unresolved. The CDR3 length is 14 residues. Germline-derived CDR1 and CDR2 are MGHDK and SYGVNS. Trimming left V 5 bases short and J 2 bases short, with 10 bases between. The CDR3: CASSQGSGNQPQHF. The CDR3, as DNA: TGTGCCAGCAGTCAAGGGTCGGGCAATCAGCCCCAGCATTTT.

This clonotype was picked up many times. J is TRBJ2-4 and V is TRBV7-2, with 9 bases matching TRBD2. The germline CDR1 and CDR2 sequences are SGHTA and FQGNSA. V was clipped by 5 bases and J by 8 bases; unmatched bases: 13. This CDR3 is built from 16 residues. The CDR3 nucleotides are TGTGCCAGCAGCGATCTAGCGGGGACCGTTATGGACATTCAGTACTTC. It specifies CASSDLAGTVMDIQYF.

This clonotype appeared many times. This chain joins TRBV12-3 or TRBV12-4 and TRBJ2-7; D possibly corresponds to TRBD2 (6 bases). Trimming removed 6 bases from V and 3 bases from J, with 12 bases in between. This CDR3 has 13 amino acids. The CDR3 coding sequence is TGTGCCAGCAGCCGGGGGATCAACTACGAGCAGTACTTC. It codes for CASSRGINYEQYF.

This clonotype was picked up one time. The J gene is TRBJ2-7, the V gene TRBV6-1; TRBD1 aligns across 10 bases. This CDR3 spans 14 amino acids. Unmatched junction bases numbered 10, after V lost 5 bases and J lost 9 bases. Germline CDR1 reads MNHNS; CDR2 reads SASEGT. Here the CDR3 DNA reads TGTGCCAGCAGTCGACAGGGGGCCCTCCATGGGCAGTACTTC. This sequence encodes CASSRQGALHGQYF.

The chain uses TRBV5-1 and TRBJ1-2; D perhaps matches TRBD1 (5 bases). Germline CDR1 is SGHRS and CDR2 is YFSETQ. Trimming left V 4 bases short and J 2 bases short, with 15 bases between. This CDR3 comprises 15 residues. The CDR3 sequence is CASSTLRDGNYGYTF. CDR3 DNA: TGCGCCAGCAGCACCCTGCGGGACGGCAACTATGGCTACACCTTC.

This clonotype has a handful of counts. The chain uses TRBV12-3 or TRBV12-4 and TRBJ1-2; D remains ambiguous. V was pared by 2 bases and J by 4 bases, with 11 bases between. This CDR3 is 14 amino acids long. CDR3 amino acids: CASSLPGLAYGYTF. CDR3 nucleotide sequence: TGTGCCAGCAGTTTACCCGGGCTCGCCTATGGCTACACCTTC.

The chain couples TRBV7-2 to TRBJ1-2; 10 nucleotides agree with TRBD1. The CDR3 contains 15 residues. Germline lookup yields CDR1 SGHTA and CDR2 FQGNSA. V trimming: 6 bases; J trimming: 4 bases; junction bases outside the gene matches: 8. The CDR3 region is CASRSGQGPRYGYTF. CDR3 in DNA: TGTGCCAGCAGATCGGGACAGGGGCCCCGCTATGGCTACACCTTC.

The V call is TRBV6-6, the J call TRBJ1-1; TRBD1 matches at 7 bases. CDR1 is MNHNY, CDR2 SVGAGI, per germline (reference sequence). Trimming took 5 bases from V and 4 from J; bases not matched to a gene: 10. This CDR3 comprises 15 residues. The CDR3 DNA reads TGTGCCAGCAGTACCCGGGACAGAAGCGGCACTGAAGCTTTCTTT. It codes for CASSTRDRSGTEAFF.

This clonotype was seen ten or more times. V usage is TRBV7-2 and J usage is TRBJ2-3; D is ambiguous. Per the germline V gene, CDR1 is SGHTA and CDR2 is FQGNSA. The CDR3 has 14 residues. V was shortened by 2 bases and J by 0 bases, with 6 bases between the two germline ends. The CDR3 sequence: CASSLIQSTDTQYF. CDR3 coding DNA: TGTGCCAGCAGCTTAATACAGAGCACAGATACGCAGTATTTT.

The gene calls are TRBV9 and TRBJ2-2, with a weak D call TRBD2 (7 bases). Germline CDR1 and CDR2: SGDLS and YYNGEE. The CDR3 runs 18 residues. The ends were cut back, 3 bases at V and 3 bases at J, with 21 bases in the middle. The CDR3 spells CASSAPRGAGDYTGELFF. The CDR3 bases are TGTGCCAGCAGCGCCCCCCGGGGGGCAGGTGATTACACCGGGGAGCTGTTTTTT.

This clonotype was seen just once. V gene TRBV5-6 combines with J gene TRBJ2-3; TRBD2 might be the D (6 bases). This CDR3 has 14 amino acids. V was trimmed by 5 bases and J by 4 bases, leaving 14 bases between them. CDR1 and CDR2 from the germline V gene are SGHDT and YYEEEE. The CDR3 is CASSSTRDSDTQYF. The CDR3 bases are TGTGCCAGCAGTTCTACCCGGGACTCAGATACGCAGTATTTT.

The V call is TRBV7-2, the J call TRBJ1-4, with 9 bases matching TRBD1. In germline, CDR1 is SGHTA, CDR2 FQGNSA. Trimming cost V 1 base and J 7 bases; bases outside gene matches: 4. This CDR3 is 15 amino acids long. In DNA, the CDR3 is TGTGCCAGCAGCTTAGGTGGGACAGGGATTGAAAAACTGTTTTTT. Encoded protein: CASSLGGTGIEKLFF.

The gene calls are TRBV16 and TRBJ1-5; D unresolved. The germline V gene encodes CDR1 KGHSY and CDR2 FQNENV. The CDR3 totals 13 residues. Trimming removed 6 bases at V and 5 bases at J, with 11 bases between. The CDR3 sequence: CASSTNGDQPQHF. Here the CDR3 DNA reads TGTGCCAGCAGTACCAACGGGGATCAGCCCCAGCATTTT.

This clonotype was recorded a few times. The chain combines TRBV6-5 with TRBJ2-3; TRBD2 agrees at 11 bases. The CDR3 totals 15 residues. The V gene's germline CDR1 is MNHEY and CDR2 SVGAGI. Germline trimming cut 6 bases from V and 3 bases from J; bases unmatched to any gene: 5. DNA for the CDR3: TGTGCCAGCAGACCCGGGACTAGCGGAACAGATACGCAGTATTTT. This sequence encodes CASRPGTSGTDTQYF.

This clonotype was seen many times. The CDR3 here is CASSLFPEAFF. In DNA, the CDR3 is TGTGCCAGCAGCTTATTCCCTGAAGCTTTCTTT. The V and J genes are TRBV7-2 and TRBJ1-1; no firm D call. The CDR3 has 11 amino acids. CDR1 is SGHTA, CDR2 FQGNSA, per germline. Trimming stripped 2 bases from V and 6 bases from J, with 4 bases between.

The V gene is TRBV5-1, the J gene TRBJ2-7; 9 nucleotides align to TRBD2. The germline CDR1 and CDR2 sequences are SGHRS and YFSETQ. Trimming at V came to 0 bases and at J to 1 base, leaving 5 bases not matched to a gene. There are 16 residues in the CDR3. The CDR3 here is CASSLVVTSGSYEQYF. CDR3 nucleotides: TGCGCCAGCAGCTTGGTTGTGACTAGCGGATCCTACGAGCAGTACTTC. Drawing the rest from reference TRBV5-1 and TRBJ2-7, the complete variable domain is KAGVTQTPRYLIKTRGQQVTLSCSPISGHRSVSWYQQTPGQGLQFLFEYFSETQRNKGNFPGRFSGRQFSNSRSEMNVSTLELGDSALYLCASSLVVTSGSYEQYFGPGTRLTVT.

The CDR3 coding sequence is TGCGCCAGCAGCCCCTCAGGGGGGAAAAACAATGAGCAGTTCTTC. Its translation is CASSPSGGKNNEQFF. The V call is TRBV4-1, the J call TRBJ2-1, with D perhaps TRBD1 (7 bases). CDR1 and CDR2 (germline): MGHRA, YSYEKL. CDR3 length equals 15 residues. V lost 4 bases to trimming and J lost 5 bases, with 15 bases between them.

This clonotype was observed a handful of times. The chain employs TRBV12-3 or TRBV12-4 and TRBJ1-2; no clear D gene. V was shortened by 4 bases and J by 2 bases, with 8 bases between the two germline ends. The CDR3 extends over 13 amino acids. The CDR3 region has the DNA TGTGCCAGCAGTTACTCGCGAAACTATGGCTACACCTTC. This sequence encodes CASSYSRNYGYTF.

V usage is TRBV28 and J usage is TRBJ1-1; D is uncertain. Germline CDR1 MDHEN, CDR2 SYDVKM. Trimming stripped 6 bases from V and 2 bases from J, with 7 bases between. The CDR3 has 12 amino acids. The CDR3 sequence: CASRRHNTEAFF. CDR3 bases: TGTGCCAGCAGGAGACATAACACTGAAGCTTTCTTT.